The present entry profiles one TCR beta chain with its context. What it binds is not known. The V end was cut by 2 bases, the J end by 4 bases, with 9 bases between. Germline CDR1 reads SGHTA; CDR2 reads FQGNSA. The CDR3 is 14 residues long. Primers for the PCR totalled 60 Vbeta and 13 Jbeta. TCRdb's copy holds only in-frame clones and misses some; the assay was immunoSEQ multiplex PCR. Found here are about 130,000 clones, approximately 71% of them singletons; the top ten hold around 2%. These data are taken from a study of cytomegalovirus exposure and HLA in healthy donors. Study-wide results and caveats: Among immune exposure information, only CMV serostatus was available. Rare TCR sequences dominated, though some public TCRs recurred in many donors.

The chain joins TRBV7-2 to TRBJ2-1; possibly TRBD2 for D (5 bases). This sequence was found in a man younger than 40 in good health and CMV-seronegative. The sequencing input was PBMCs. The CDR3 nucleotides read TGTGCCAGCAGCTTAACACTAGTTTACAATGAGCAGTTCTTC. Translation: CASSLTLVYNEQFF. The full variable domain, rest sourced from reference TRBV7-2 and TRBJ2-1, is GAGVSQSPSNKVTEKGKDVELRCDPISGHTALYWYRQSLGQGLEFLIYFQGNSAPDKSGLPSDRFSAERTGGSVSTLTIQRTQQEDSAVYLCASSLTLVYNEQFFGPGTRLTVL.